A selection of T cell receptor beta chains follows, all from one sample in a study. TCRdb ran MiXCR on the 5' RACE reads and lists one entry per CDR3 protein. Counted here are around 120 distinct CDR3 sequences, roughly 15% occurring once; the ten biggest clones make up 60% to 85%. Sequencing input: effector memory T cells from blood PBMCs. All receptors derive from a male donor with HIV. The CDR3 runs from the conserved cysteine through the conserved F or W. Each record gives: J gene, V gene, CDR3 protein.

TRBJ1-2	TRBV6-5	CASSYVRTGGSYGYTF
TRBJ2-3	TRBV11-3	CASSPVSSTDTQYF
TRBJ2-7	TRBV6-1	CASRSQGINEQYF
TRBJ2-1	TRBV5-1	CASSLQGTNNEQFF
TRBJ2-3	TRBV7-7	CASSSSGTDTQYF
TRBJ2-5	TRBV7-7	CASSRDRQETQYF
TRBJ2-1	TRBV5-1	CASSLQGANNEQFF
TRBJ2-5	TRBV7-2	CASSRPGQETQYF
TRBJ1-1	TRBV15	CATSTDGGTEAFF